A selection of T cell receptor beta chains follows, all from one sample in a study of chemoradiotherapy in HPV16-positive cancers. Libraries were prepared by immunoSEQ multiplex PCR; TCRdb keeps only in-frame clonotypes and omits some of them. Found here are tens of thousands of clones, around nine tenths of them singletons; the top ten hold more than 3.5%. Sample: blood, taken from a patient who underwent chemoradiotherapy. These receptor sequences come from a human donor with HPV-associated anogenital cancer. The CDR3 runs from the conserved cysteine through the conserved F or W. The D gene is left open where the match is weak. A clone size is listed for some rows: how often the clone was seen (once, few, many), or a class if it is expanded.

>TRBV6-4|once|NA|TRBJ1-1
CASKVTGNSNTEAFF
TGTGCCAGCAAGGTGACGGGGAATTCGAACACTGAAGCTTTCTTT
>TRBV5-1|NA|TRBD2|TRBJ2-5
CASSEATSGPYWAQYF
TGCGCCAGCAGCGAGGCGACTAGCGGTCCGTATTGGGCCCAGTACTTC
>TRBV2|once|NA|TRBJ2-7
CASSGARAIYEQYF
TGTGCCAGCAGTGGTGCTAGGGCGATCTACGAGCAGTACTTC
>TRBV7-9|NA|TRBD1|TRBJ1-1
CASSPSWQGASMNTEAFF
TGTGCCAGCAGCCCATCGTGGCAGGGGGCTTCCATGAACACTGAAGCTTTCTTT
>TRBV10-3|once|TRBD1|TRBJ1-2
CAITPDRAYGYTF
TGTGCCATCACCCCTGACAGGGCCTATGGCTACACCTTC
>TRBV7-2|NA|NA|TRBJ2-7
CASSLVGSDSPLYEQYF
TGTGCCAGCAGCTTAGTGGGGTCGGATTCGCCTCTCTACGAGCAGTACTTC
>TRBV6-5|NA|NA|TRBJ1-5
CASKPDPYSNQPQHF
TGTGCCAGCAAACCAGACCCCTATAGCAATCAGCCCCAGCATTTT
>TRBV27|NA|NA|TRBJ1-2
CASSIGTNYGYTF
TGTGCCAGCAGTATTGGGACCAATTATGGCTACACCTTC
>TRBV13|NA|NA|TRBJ2-5
CASSLWAGAGEETQYF
TGTGCCAGCAGCTTATGGGCAGGGGCAGGTGAAGAGACCCAGTACTTC
>TRBV7-9|NA|NA|TRBJ1-1
CASSLSWVSDTEAFF
TGTGCCAGCAGCTTATCTTGGGTTTCGGACACTGAAGCTTTCTTT
>TRBV5-1|NA|NA|TRBJ1-4
CASSLLSPTDEKLFF
TGCGCCAGCAGCTTGTTGTCCCCGACGGATGAAAAACTGTTTTTT
>TRBV5-5|NA|TRBD1|TRBJ2-3
CASSWATGSGPRTDTQYF
TGTGCCAGCAGCTGGGCGACAGGGTCAGGGCCTCGCACAGATACGCAGTATTTT
>TRBV4-1|few|NA|TRBJ1-2
CASSRPDRNYGYTF
TGCGCCAGCAGCCGACCCGACAGGAACTATGGCTACACCTTC
>TRBV6-5|NA|NA|TRBJ2-7
CASNNNYEQYF
TGTGCCAGCAATAACAATTACGAGCAGTACTTC
>TRBV5-4|NA|TRBD1|TRBJ2-7
CASTRDSRSYEQYF
TGTGCCAGCACTCGGGACAGCCGATCCTACGAGCAGTACTTC
>TRBV11-2|NA|NA|TRBJ2-5
CASSLEFKETQYF
TGTGCCAGCAGCTTAGAATTCAAAGAGACCCAGTACTTC
>TRBV2|NA|TRBD1|TRBJ2-7
CASRDRGRYEQYF
TGTGCCAGCAGGGACAGGGGCCGGTACGAGCAGTACTTC
>TRBV10-1|large|NA|TRBJ2-7
CASSESLSPYGEQYF
TGCGCCAGCAGTGAGTCGCTCTCACCCTATGGGGAGCAGTACTTC
>TRBV7-9|NA|TRBD2|TRBJ2-7
CASSLSGVRYF
TGTGCCAGCAGTTTAAGCGGGGTAAGGTACTTC
>TRBV27|NA|NA|TRBJ1-5
CASSTRPGVEPQHF
TGTGCCAGCAGTACGCGGCCGGGAGTGGAGCCCCAGCATTTT
>TRBV4-1|once|TRBD1|TRBJ1-1
CASSQVGQGRTEAFF
TGCGCCAGCAGCCAGGTGGGACAGGGACGGACTGAAGCTTTCTTT
>TRBV27|NA|TRBD2|TRBJ2-7
CASSLSGARYEQYF
TGTGCCAGCAGTTTAAGCGGGGCCCGCTACGAGCAGTACTTC
>TRBV30|few|NA|TRBJ2-7
CAWRRTVYYEQYF
TGTGCCTGGAGGCGGACAGTTTACTACGAGCAGTACTTC
>TRBV19|NA|TRBD1|TRBJ2-2
CASSSNRGTGNTGELFF
TGTGCCAGTAGTTCTAATAGAGGGACAGGGAACACCGGGGAGCTGTTTTTT
>TRBV7-8|NA|NA|TRBJ1-2
CASSLLRTRGYGYTF
TGTGCCAGCAGCTTACTAAGGACACGAGGCTATGGCTACACCTTC
>TRBV6-5|NA|NA|TRBJ2-2
CASSYTQGNTGELFF
TGTGCCAGCAGTTACACACAGGGGAACACCGGGGAGCTGTTTTTT
>TRBV19|NA|NA|TRBJ1-5
CASSRSRAGNQPQHF
TGTGCCAGTAGCAGGAGCAGGGCAGGCAATCAGCCCCAGCATTTT
>TRBV9|NA|NA|TRBJ1-3
CASAPGAFGNTIYF
TGTGCCAGCGCACCGGGGGCGTTTGGAAACACCATATATTTT
>TRBV7-9|NA|NA|TRBJ2-7
CASSRTAPYEQYF
TGTGCCAGCAGCCGCACGGCCCCCTACGAGCAGTACTTC
>TRBV19|NA|TRBD1|TRBJ2-7
CASSIGTGYEQYF
TGTGCCAGTAGTATCGGGACAGGGTACGAGCAGTACTTC
>TRBV2|few|TRBD2|TRBJ2-7
CASSGASGYEQYF
TGTGCCAGCAGTGGGGCTAGCGGCTACGAGCAGTACTTC
>TRBV6-1|once|NA|TRBJ1-1
CASSVARVVSEAFF
TGTGCCAGCAGTGTAGCCAGGGTCGTATCTGAAGCTTTCTTT
>TRBV19|NA|NA|TRBJ1-1
CASSITGLNTEAFF
TGTGCCAGTAGTATAACCGGCCTCAACACTGAAGCTTTCTTT
>TRBV5-8|NA|NA|TRBJ2-7
CASSFTPGTTYEQYF
TGTGCCAGCAGCTTTACCCCGGGCACAACCTACGAGCAGTACTTC
>TRBV25-1|NA|NA|TRBJ2-1
CASSDPARNEQFF
TGTGCCAGCAGTGATCCAGCGAGGAATGAGCAGTTCTTC
>TRBV6-1|NA|TRBD1|TRBJ1-1
CASSEGRGHTEAFF
TGTGCCAGCAGTGAAGGCAGGGGGCACACTGAAGCTTTCTTT
>TRBV9|NA|TRBD1|TRBJ1-2
CASSVGTGGGNGYTF
TGTGCCAGCAGCGTAGGTACAGGGGGAGGAAATGGCTACACCTTC
>TRBV28|NA|TRBD1|TRBJ1-6
CASSFLRDRGQNSPLHF
TGTGCCAGCAGTTTTTTACGGGACAGGGGGCAAAATTCACCCCTCCACTTT
>TRBV7-9|NA|NA|TRBJ2-3
CASSLAGPDTQYF
TGTGCCAGCAGCTTAGCCGGGCCAGATACGCAGTATTTT
>TRBV9|NA|NA|TRBJ2-1
CASSVSYNEQFF
TGTGCCAGCAGCGTATCCTACAATGAGCAGTTCTTC
>TRBV19|NA|TRBD2|TRBJ2-3
CASSIRLAGSWGDTDTQYF
TGTGCCAGTAGTATCAGACTAGCGGGGAGTTGGGGGGACACAGATACGCAGTATTTT
>TRBV27|NA|NA|TRBJ2-2
CASSSTFGELFF
TGTGCCAGCAGTTCGACGTTCGGGGAGCTGTTTTTT
>TRBV18|NA|TRBD2|TRBJ2-1
CAAGGSGDNEQFF
TGTGCCGCGGGGGGTAGCGGAGACAATGAGCAGTTCTTC
>TRBV7-6|NA|TRBD1|TRBJ1-5
CASSQPGTGNRHQPQHF
TGTGCCAGCAGCCAACCCGGGACAGGGAACCGCCATCAGCCCCAGCATTTT
>TRBV2|NA|NA|TRBJ2-7
CASSSGDYEQYF
TGTGCCAGCAGCTCCGGGGACTACGAGCAGTACTTC
>TRBV5-6|NA|NA|TRBJ1-4
CASSLAQGNEKLFF
TGTGCCAGCAGCTTGGCTCAGGGGAATGAAAAACTGTTTTTT
>TRBV4-2|NA|NA|TRBJ2-4
CASSQEAREMGDIQYF
TGTGCCAGCAGCCAAGAGGCTAGAGAGATGGGGGACATTCAGTACTTC
>TRBV6-1|NA|NA|TRBJ1-4
CALKKGEKLFF
TGTGCCCTAAAGAAAGGTGAAAAACTGTTTTTT
>TRBV5-1|NA|NA|TRBJ2-1
CASSSRDYNEQFF
TGCGCCAGCAGCTCCCGGGACTACAATGAGCAGTTCTTC
>TRBV6-1|NA|NA|TRBJ2-4
CASSEAGSKNIQYF
TGTGCCAGCAGTGAAGCGGGCAGCAAAAACATTCAGTACTTC
>TRBV6-1|few|NA|TRBJ1-1
CASSDSKYTEAFF
TGTGCCAGCAGTGACTCCAAGTACACTGAAGCTTTCTTT
>TRBV28|NA|NA|TRBJ1-5
CASSLNRANQPQHF
TGTGCCAGCAGCCTCAACAGGGCTAATCAGCCCCAGCATTTT
>TRBV6-1|NA|TRBD1|TRBJ2-7
CASTILQGGSYEQYF
TGTGCCAGCACCATCCTACAGGGGGGTTCCTACGAGCAGTACTTC
>TRBV19|few|NA|TRBJ1-1
CASTPPMGQNTEAFF
TGTGCCAGTACCCCACCGATGGGACAGAACACTGAAGCTTTCTTT
>TRBV12-5|NA|TRBD1|TRBJ1-3
CASGSTLQGAAGNTIYF
TGTGCTAGTGGTTCAACTTTACAGGGGGCGGCTGGAAACACCATATATTTT
>TRBV10-3|NA|NA|TRBJ2-1
CVISESIGLRNNEQFF
TGTGTCATCAGTGAGTCGATCGGTCTGAGGAACAATGAGCAGTTCTTC
>TRBV5-1|NA|TRBD1|TRBJ2-7
CASSVGGQGAEQYF
TGCGCCAGCAGCGTAGGGGGACAGGGGGCCGAGCAGTACTTC